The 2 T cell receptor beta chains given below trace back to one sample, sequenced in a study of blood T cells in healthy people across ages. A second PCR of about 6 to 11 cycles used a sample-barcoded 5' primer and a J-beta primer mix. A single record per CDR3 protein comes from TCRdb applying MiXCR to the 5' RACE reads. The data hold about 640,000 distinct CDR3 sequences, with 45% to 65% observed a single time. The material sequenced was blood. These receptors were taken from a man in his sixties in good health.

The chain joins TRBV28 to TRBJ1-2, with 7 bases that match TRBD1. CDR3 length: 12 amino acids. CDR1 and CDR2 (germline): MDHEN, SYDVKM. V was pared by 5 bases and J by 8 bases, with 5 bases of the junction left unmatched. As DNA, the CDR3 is TGTGCCAGCAGTAGCAGGGGGGACGGCTACACCTTC. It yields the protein CASSSRGDGYTF.

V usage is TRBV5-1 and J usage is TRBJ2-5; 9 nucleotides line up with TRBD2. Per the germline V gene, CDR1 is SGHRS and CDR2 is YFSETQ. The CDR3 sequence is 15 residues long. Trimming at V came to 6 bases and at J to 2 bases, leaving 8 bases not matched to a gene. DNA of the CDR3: TGCGCCAGCACCAGAAGCGGGGGGCCTCAAGAGACCCAGTACTTC. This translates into CASTRSGGPQETQYF.